Below are 6 T cell receptor beta chains sequenced from a single sample in a study of control samples from healthy donors and cancer patients. Repertoires were generated with immunoSEQ multiplex PCR, while TCRdb's copy carries only in-frame clones and drops some. This sample has about 69,000 clones, with roughly nine tenths found just once. Sequencing was performed on PBMCs. These receptor sequences come from a man aged 55 to 69 with colorectal cancer.

The chain joins TRBV27 to TRBJ1-2; the D gene is possibly TRBD1 (6 bases). The CDR3 is made up of 13 amino acids. The germline gives CDR1 MNHEY, CDR2 SMNVEV (reference sequence). V shed 8 bases and J shed 2 bases, with 12 bases lying between them. Written as DNA, the CDR3 is TGTGCCAGCCCCCGGACAGAGAACTATGGCTACACCTTC. Amino acid sequence: CASPRTENYGYTF.

The rearrangement uses TRBV7-3 and TRBJ2-3; 8 positions agree with TRBD2. From germline, CDR1 is SGHTA and CDR2 FQGTGA. This CDR3 comprises 16 residues. The V segment lost 2 bases and the J segment 2 bases; nucleotides outside the gene matches: 6. The CDR3: CASSLGSGVHTDTQYF. The CDR3, as DNA: TGTGCCAGCAGCTTAGGTAGCGGGGTCCACACAGATACGCAGTATTTT.

The chain is built from TRBV9 and TRBJ2-5; D is perhaps TRBD2 (7 bases). The CDR3 is 16 residues long. Germline values: CDR1 SGDLS, CDR2 YYNGEE. Trimming pared 1 base from V and 5 bases from J, leaving 18 bases between. This CDR3 is CASSVHGGGLDETQYF. CDR3 sequence (DNA): TGTGCCAGCAGCGTACACGGCGGGGGCCTCGATGAGACCCAGTACTTC.

The chain uses TRBV7-9 and TRBJ1-4, with D perhaps TRBD1 (5 bases). Germline-derived CDR1 and CDR2 are SEHNR and FQNEAQ (reference sequence). Trimming removed 1 base at V and 13 bases at J, with 13 bases between. CDR3 length: 13 amino acids. Here the CDR3 reads CASSLGNRRALFF. For the CDR3, the DNA is TGTGCCAGCAGCTTAGGTAACAGGAGAGCACTGTTTTTT.

This CDR3 reads CASSSGVNYGYTF. The CDR3 bases are TGTGCCAGCAGCTCGGGGGTCAACTATGGCTACACCTTC. The chain couples TRBV6-5 to TRBJ1-2, with D perhaps TRBD1 (5 bases). Germline CDR1 and CDR2: MNHEY and SVGAGI. This CDR3 comprises 13 residues. With 6 bases removed from V and 2 bases from J, the gap between germline ends came to 10 bases.

The CDR3 DNA follows: TGTGCCAGTAGTAGTCGCGGGGGGGCCACAGATACGCAGTATTTT. Residues: CASSSRGGATDTQYF. The J gene is TRBJ2-3, the V gene TRBV19; 9 nucleotides match TRBD2. The CDR3 has 15 residues. J lost 2 bases, V lost 4 bases, and 4 bases had no gene match. The V gene's germline CDR1 is LNHDA and CDR2 SQIVND (reference sequence).